These 20 T cell receptor beta chains came from one sample sequenced in a study of T cells after yellow fever vaccination. TCRdb recomputed calls from the 5' RACE reads with MiXCR, one row per CDR3 protein. Of approximately 550,000 distinct CDR3 sequences listed, roughly a fifth are singletons. The sample here was PBMCs, taken 15 days after the yellow fever booster vaccination. The receptor set was obtained from a man aged 30-40 years who received the YFV17D yellow fever vaccine.

The V and J genes are TRBV20-1 and TRBJ2-1; 13 nucleotides line up with TRBD2. The J segment lost 5 bases and the V segment lost 0 bases, leaving 7 bases of the junction unmatched. Germline CDR1 and CDR2: DFQATT and SNEGSKA (reference sequence). There are 17 residues in the CDR3. CDR3: CSARDSGLAGRDNEQFF. CDR3 nucleotides: TGCAGTGCTAGAGATTCGGGACTAGCGGGAAGAGACAATGAGCAGTTCTTC.

This clonotype was seen only a few times. V and J are TRBV7-9 and TRBJ2-1, with 7 nucleotides matching TRBD2. The CDR3 is 15 residues long. The ends lost 4 bases at V and 2 bases at J; junction bases unmatched: 5. Per germline, CDR1 SEHNR and CDR2 FQNEAQ (reference sequence). The CDR3, as DNA: TGTGCCAGCAGCTACCCCGGGACTACCTACAATGAGCAGTTCTTC. It is translated as CASSYPGTTYNEQFF.

V gene TRBV4-3 combines with J gene TRBJ2-4, with D possibly being TRBD2 (6 bases). In germline, CDR1 is LGHNA, CDR2 YSLEER. With 0 bases removed from V and 2 bases from J, the gap between germline ends came to 11 bases. The CDR3 is 16 amino acids. DNA of the CDR3: TGCGCCAGCAGCCAAGATCGGGGGTTTCCCAAAAACATTCAGTACTTC. Translation gives CASSQDRGFPKNIQYF.

The chain recombines TRBV7-2 with TRBJ2-7, with TRBD2 identical over 9 bases. This CDR3 spans 14 amino acids. Germline V gives CDR1 SGHTA, CDR2 FQGNSA. V was clipped by 2 bases and J by 3 bases; unmatched bases: 2. CDR3 loop: CASSLLAGYYEQYF. The DNA for the CDR3 is TGTGCCAGCAGCTTACTAGCGGGATACTACGAGCAGTACTTC.

This clonotype was detected only once. This rearrangement joins TRBV3-1 to TRBJ2-1; D unclear. Germline V gene lookup returns CDR1 LGHDT and CDR2 YNNKEL (reference sequence). This CDR3 contains 15 residues. V shed 1 base and J shed 7 bases, with 14 bases lying between them. CDR3 sequence: CASSQGHPGLNEQFF. The CDR3 DNA is TGTGCCAGCAGCCAAGGCCATCCCGGGTTAAATGAGCAGTTCTTC.

This clonotype was observed once. The chain couples TRBV5-4 to TRBJ2-7; TRBD2 aligns across 14 bases. CDR3 length equals 17 residues. V lost 5 bases to trimming and J lost 4 bases; unmatched junction nucleotides: 11. From germline, CDR1 is SGHNT and CDR2 YYREEE (reference sequence). The CDR3 nucleotides read TGTGCCAGCAGGGTCAACACCGGGACTAGCGGGAGTTACGAGCAGTACTTC. Amino acids: CASRVNTGTSGSYEQYF.

The chain uses TRBV7-2 and TRBJ2-5; perhaps D is TRBD1 or TRBD2 (5 bases each). The CDR3 covers 15 residues. Germline-derived CDR1 and CDR2 are SGHTA and FQGNSA. The germline V and J ends were trimmed by 2 bases and 4 bases, with 14 bases remaining between them. The CDR3 DNA reads as TGTGCCAGCAGCTTAATGGGGGATCGGGGAGAGACCCAGTACTTC. Protein sequence: CASSLMGDRGETQYF. Filled out from reference TRBV7-2 and TRBJ2-5, the complete variable domain reads GAGVSQSPSNKVTEKGKDVELRCDPISGHTALYWYRQSLGQGLEFLIYFQGNSAPDKSGLPSDRFSAERTGGSVSTLTIQRTQQEDSAVYLCASSLMGDRGETQYFGPGTRLLVL.

This chain connects TRBV5-1 to TRBJ2-6; 8 positions agree with TRBD2. The CDR3 spans 17 residues. With V trimmed by 4 bases and J by 1 base, 7 bases remained unmatched. Germline V CDR1 and CDR2: SGHRS, YFSETQ. The CDR3 DNA sequence: TGCGCCAGCAGCATAAGAGCGGGAGAATCTGGGGCCAACGTCCTGACTTTC. Protein product: CASSIRAGESGANVLTF.

The rearrangement uses TRBV20-1 and TRBJ2-5; TRBD2 matches 13 bases. With V trimmed by 3 bases and J by 5 bases, 6 bases remained unmatched. Germline CDR1 reads DFQATT; CDR2 reads SNEGSKA (reference sequence). The CDR3 is 15 amino acids. The CDR3 nucleotides are TGCAGTGCTAGGACTAGCGGGAGGATCAGCGAGACCCAGTACTTC. Amino acids: CSARTSGRISETQYF.

The genes are TRBV15 and TRBJ2-3; the match to TRBD2 covers 7 bases. Germline values: CDR1 LNHNV, CDR2 YYDKDF (reference sequence). The trim removed 5 bases at V and 2 bases at J, leaving 1 base unmatched. The CDR3 runs 13 residues. The CDR3 protein is CATSGTNTDTQYF. Here the CDR3 DNA reads TGTGCCACCAGCGGGACTAACACAGATACGCAGTATTTT.

This clonotype has only a few counts. The J gene is TRBJ2-7, the V gene TRBV29-1; 9 positions agree with TRBD1. This CDR3 comprises 12 residues. The V gene's germline CDR1 is SQVTM and CDR2 ANQGSEA. V lost 6 bases, J lost 3 bases, and 3 bases stayed unmatched. CDR3 coding DNA: TGCAGCGTGGGGACAGGGAACTACGAGCAGTACTTC. It specifies CSVGTGNYEQYF.

This clonotype turned up a few times. This chain links TRBV29-1 with TRBJ1-4; no reliable D call. Per the germline V gene, CDR1 is SQVTM and CDR2 is ANQGSEA. The CDR3 is made up of 10 amino acids. The V end lost 7 bases, the J end lost 8 bases, and 8 bases lay between the germline ends. The CDR3 spells CSARTEKLFF. The CDR3 region has the DNA TGCAGCGCCAGGACCGAAAAACTGTTTTTT.

This clonotype was seen only a few times. The CDR3 DNA reads as TGTGCCAGCAGCGCCGTCGGGGCGCGGAGCCCTGAAGCTTTCTTT. It yields the protein CASSAVGARSPEAFF. V is TRBV7-9 and J is TRBJ1-1, with D maybe TRBD1 (5 bases). This CDR3 contains 15 residues. Germline values: CDR1 SEHNR, CDR2 FQNEAQ (reference sequence). Trimming removed 5 bases from V and 6 bases from J, with 19 bases in between.

This clonotype was seen a single time. The chain couples TRBV7-6 to TRBJ2-1; 13 bases align to TRBD2. Germline CDR1 is SGHVS and CDR2 is FNYEAQ. V lost 5 bases, J lost 8 bases, and 12 bases stayed unmatched. The CDR3 extends over 17 amino acids. CDR3 in amino acids: CASSLLAGGPGWHEQFF. In DNA form, the CDR3 reads TGTGCCAGCAGCCTACTAGCGGGAGGGCCTGGGTGGCATGAGCAGTTCTTC.

In its sample, this clonotype was seen a few times. The rearrangement uses TRBV12-3 or TRBV12-4 and TRBJ2-1; D possibly corresponds to TRBD2 (5 bases). The CDR3 runs 13 residues. V was trimmed by 4 bases and J by 7 bases, leaving 11 bases between them. The chain's CDR3 is CASSSSQRNEQFF. The CDR3 region has the DNA TGTGCCAGCAGTTCCTCCCAGCGGAATGAGCAGTTCTTC.

This clonotype was observed a few times. The CDR3 is CASSPHYSNQPQHF. CDR3 nucleotides: TGTGCCAGCAGCCCACACTATAGCAATCAGCCCCAGCATTTT. This sequence joins TRBV7-9 and TRBJ1-5; D unclear. This CDR3 is 14 amino acids long. Germline lookup yields CDR1 SEHNR and CDR2 FQNEAQ (reference sequence). The ends were cut back, 5 bases at V and 0 bases at J, with 8 bases in the middle.

This clonotype turned up a few times. The chain joins TRBV11-1 to TRBJ2-1, with 12 bases aligning to TRBD2. V trimming: 5 bases; J trimming: 7 bases; junction bases outside the gene matches: 15. In germline, CDR1 is SGHAT, CDR2 FQDESV (reference sequence). The CDR3 contains 18 residues. The CDR3 DNA is TGTGCCAGCAGCCCTATAAAGCGAACGCTAGCGGGAGGGAATGAGCAGTTCTTC. Translated: CASSPIKRTLAGGNEQFF.

This clonotype appeared a few times. The rearrangement joins TRBV6-5 to TRBJ2-1; 8 nucleotides line up with TRBD2. V trimming: 2 bases; J trimming: 8 bases; junction bases outside the gene matches: 11. CDR1 is MNHEY, CDR2 SVGAGI, per germline. This CDR3 has 16 amino acids. The CDR3 DNA reads as TGTGCCAGCAGTTACGGCGGGACTAGGGGGTCGGATGAGCAGTTCTTC. This encodes CASSYGGTRGSDEQFF.

The V gene is TRBV6-5, the J gene TRBJ2-5; 11 bases align to TRBD1. CDR1 and CDR2 from the germline V gene are MNHEY and SVGAGI. The CDR3 runs to 18 residues. The V and J ends lost 2 bases and 1 base, in that order; junction bases with no gene match: 9. DNA for the CDR3: TGTGCCAGCAGTTACCTATTTACAGGACAGGGGGCCCAAGAGACCCAGTACTTC. It yields the protein CASSYLFTGQGAQETQYF.

The rearrangement joins TRBV4-2 to TRBJ2-2, with D maybe TRBD2 (5 bases). Trimming shortened V by 0 bases and J by 6 bases, and 20 bases separated the two germline ends. The CDR3 runs to 18 residues. Germline V gene sequence: CDR1 LGHNA, CDR2 YNFKEQ. This CDR3 is CASSQEGGDQRVAGELFF. CDR3 bases: TGTGCCAGCAGCCAAGAGGGTGGCGACCAGAGGGTGGCCGGGGAGCTGTTTTTT.